This passage covers 19 T cell receptor beta chains from one sample sequenced in a study of blood T cell repertoires in COVID-19. TCRdb keeps only in-frame clones here, not all; method: immunoSEQ multiplex PCR. The table includes 25,000 or so clones, roughly 90% detected once. Source material: peripheral blood. Source of these receptors: a woman older than 75 with active or convalescent COVID-19.

The genes are TRBV19 and TRBJ1-3; D remains ambiguous. CDR1 and CDR2 (germline): LNHDA, SQIVND (reference sequence). V gave up 3 bases and J gave up 0 bases, with 12 bases separating them. This CDR3 comprises 16 residues. This CDR3 is CASSIEGYYSGNTIYF. CDR3 coding DNA: TGTGCCAGTAGTATCGAGGGCTATTACTCTGGAAACACCATATATTTT.

The V call is TRBV5-1, the J call TRBJ1-2; D is unclear. Germline V gives CDR1 SGHRS, CDR2 YFSETQ. Trimming shortened V by 0 bases and J by 1 base, and 16 bases separated the two germline ends. The CDR3 runs to 17 residues. The CDR3 DNA follows: TGCGCCAGCAGCTTGGCCCCTGAGACGGGATATAACTATGGCTACACCTTC. Amino acid sequence: CASSLAPETGYNYGYTF.

The chain joins TRBV5-8 to TRBJ2-7; 10 nucleotides line up with TRBD2. This CDR3 comprises 14 residues. Unmatched junction bases numbered 5, after V lost 4 bases and J lost 4 bases. Per germline, CDR1 SGHTS and CDR2 YDEGEE. This CDR3 reads CASSPSGSTYEQYF. The CDR3 region has the DNA TGTGCCAGCAGCCCTAGCGGGAGTACTTACGAGCAGTACTTC. The complete variable domain, with remaining parts taken from reference TRBV5-8 and TRBJ2-7, reads EAGVTQSPTHLIKTRGQQATLRCSPISGHTSVYWYQQALGLGLQFLLWYDEGEERNRGNFPPRFSGRQFPNYSSELNVNALELEDSALYLCASSPSGSTYEQYFGPGTRLTVT.

The chain employs TRBV19 and TRBJ1-2; D remains ambiguous. Looked up from germline, CDR1 is LNHDA and CDR2 is SQIVND (reference sequence). Trimming took off 9 bases at V and 4 bases at J, with 21 bases between the two ends. CDR3 length: 15 residues. This CDR3 reads CASCKTSGLSYGYTF. CDR3 nucleotides: TGTGCCAGCTGTAAAACCTCGGGGTTGTCCTATGGCTACACCTTC.

V usage is TRBV6-6 and J usage is TRBJ1-6; 9 bases are a match to TRBD1. CDR1 is MNHNY and CDR2 is SVGAGI in the germline V gene (reference sequence). The CDR3 sequence is 16 residues long. The V segment lost 7 bases and the J segment 7 bases; nucleotides outside the gene matches: 11. CDR3 amino acids: CASTEPQGTGNSPLHF. The DNA of the CDR3 is TGTGCCAGCACCGAACCCCAAGGGACAGGGAATTCACCCCTCCACTTT.

The J gene is TRBJ2-5, the V gene TRBV20-1; 9 bases agree with TRBD1. Trimming cost V 3 bases and J 4 bases; bases outside gene matches: 9. The CDR3 spans 15 residues. In germline, CDR1 is DFQATT, CDR2 SNEGSKA (reference sequence). The CDR3 bases are TGCAGTGCTAGTGCCCCGGGACAGGGTGGAGAGACCCAGTACTTC. Translation: CSASAPGQGGETQYF.

The V and J genes are TRBV27 and TRBJ2-3; perhaps TRBD2 as D (5 bases). CDR1 is MNHEY, CDR2 SMNVEV, per germline (reference sequence). Trimming shortened V by 6 bases and J by 3 bases, and 16 bases separated the two germline ends. CDR3 length: 15 residues. DNA of the CDR3: TGTGCCAGCAGCCGACTAACTGGGGTAACAGATACGCAGTATTTT. Translation gives CASSRLTGVTDTQYF.

This chain connects TRBV6-5 to TRBJ1-2; 8 bases agree with TRBD1. The ends lost 7 bases at V and 8 bases at J; junction bases unmatched: 9. CDR1 is MNHEY, CDR2 SVGAGI, per germline. CDR3 length equals 13 residues. CDR3 DNA sequence: TGTGCCAGCAAGAGGACAGGGTCCGGGGGCTACACCTTC. Its translation: CASKRTGSGGYTF.

This clone has only one observation. The V call is TRBV5-4, the J call TRBJ2-3, with TRBD2 matching over 12 bases. This CDR3 has 16 residues. Losses at the gene ends were 4 bases for V and 3 bases for J; bases not matched to a gene: 6. Germline CDR1 is SGHNT and CDR2 is YYREEE (reference sequence). Here the CDR3 DNA reads TGTGCCAGCAGCCTCTGGACTAGCGGGGTGACAGATACGCAGTATTTT. This translates into CASSLWTSGVTDTQYF.

The rearrangement uses TRBV28 and TRBJ2-3; 8 bases align to TRBD1. Germline assignment: CDR1 MDHEN and CDR2 SYDVKM. Trimming cost V 5 bases and J 6 bases; bases outside gene matches: 10. CDR3 length: 15 residues. CDR3 sequence (DNA): TGTGCCAGCAGTGGACAGGGAGTGGTCAAGGATACGCAGTATTTT. Its protein product is CASSGQGVVKDTQYF. The variable domain in full, with the rest retrieved from reference TRBV28 and TRBJ2-3, is DVKVTQSSRYLVKRTGEKVFLECVQDMDHENMFWYRQDPGLGLRLIYFSYDVKMKEKGDIPEGYSVSREKKERFSLILESASTNQTSMYLCASSGQGVVKDTQYFGPGTRLTVL.

The count of this clone is one. The chain couples TRBV5-4 to TRBJ2-3; 8 bases line up with TRBD2. Germline V gives CDR1 SGHNT, CDR2 YYREEE (reference sequence). The CDR3 sequence is 19 residues long. The V segment lost 0 bases and the J segment 7 bases; nucleotides outside the gene matches: 19. The CDR3 DNA reads TGTGCCAGCAGCTTGGGGCCTCTGAGGGGGGCGGGAGGTATGAATACGCAGTATTTT. The encoded protein is CASSLGPLRGAGGMNTQYF.

This clone came up once. J is TRBJ1-3 and V is TRBV15, with D possibly TRBD1 on 5 matching bases. Between the trimmed V and J ends, which lost 0 bases and 0 bases, there was a span of 9 bases. Germline CDR1 reads LNHNV; CDR2 reads YYDKDF (reference sequence). This CDR3 is built from 16 residues. The CDR3 sequence is CATSRDVRASGNTIYF. The CDR3 coding sequence is TGTGCCACCAGCAGAGATGTCAGGGCCTCTGGAAACACCATATATTTT. The full variable domain, with the rest looked up from reference TRBV15 and TRBJ1-3, is DAMVIQNPRYQVTQFGKPVTLSCSQTLNHNVMYWYQQKSSQAPKLLFHYYDKDFNNEADTPDNFQSRRPNTSFCFLDIRSPGLGDTAMYLCATSRDVRASGNTIYFGEGSWLTVV.

The chain joins TRBV5-4 to TRBJ2-5, with D unresolved. Trimming removed 1 base from V and 4 bases from J, with 5 bases in between. CDR1 and CDR2 from the germline V gene are SGHNT and YYREEE (reference sequence). This CDR3 is 12 amino acids long. The CDR3 spells CASSLPGETQYF. The CDR3 region has the DNA TGTGCCAGCAGCTTGCCCGGAGAGACCCAGTACTTC.

V and J are TRBV5-6 and TRBJ1-2, with D maybe TRBD1 (5 bases). Germline V gene sequence: CDR1 SGHDT, CDR2 YYEEEE. This CDR3 comprises 11 residues. V lost 2 bases and J 8 bases, leaving 7 bases between the germline ends. This CDR3 is CASSFRAGYTF. The DNA for the CDR3 is TGTGCCAGCAGCTTCAGGGCGGGCTACACCTTC.

This clone appeared a single time. The genes are TRBV28 and TRBJ1-1; D is perhaps TRBD1 (5 bases). CDR1 MDHEN and CDR2 SYDVKM come from the germline V gene. The CDR3 has 14 amino acids. V lost 5 bases and J lost 1, with 11 bases in between. The CDR3 DNA reads as TGTGCCAGCAGTCTACTCGACAGGAACACTGAAGCTTTCTTT. Amino acids: CASSLLDRNTEAFF.

The genes are TRBV9 and TRBJ2-1; the match to TRBD2 covers 11 bases. Germline loops: CDR1 SGDLS, CDR2 YYNGEE. Unmatched junction bases numbered 2, after V lost 1 base and J lost 2 bases. The CDR3 runs 16 residues. Written as DNA, the CDR3 is TGTGCCAGCAGCGTACGACTAGCGGGAACCTACAATGAGCAGTTCTTC. This gives the protein CASSVRLAGTYNEQFF.

This chain connects TRBV5-1 to TRBJ1-6, with TRBD1 matching 9 bases. The CDR3 has 18 residues. Germline-derived CDR1 and CDR2 are SGHRS and YFSETQ. Germline trimming cut 2 bases from V and 10 bases from J; bases unmatched to any gene: 16. The chain's CDR3 is CASSLQGAGTLRRSPLHF. In DNA form, the CDR3 reads TGCGCCAGCAGCTTACAGGGGGCTGGTACTCTTCGACGGTCACCCCTCCACTTT.

The chain combines TRBV6-5 with TRBJ1-4, with D unresolved. Trimming stripped 0 bases from V and 10 bases from J, with 9 bases between. CDR1 and CDR2 from the germline V gene are MNHEY and SVGAGI. The CDR3 is 13 residues long. The CDR3 region is CASSYSGSGKLFF. The CDR3 DNA reads TGTGCCAGCAGTTACTCCGGGTCGGGAAAACTGTTTTTT.

The chain carries TRBV6-2 or TRBV6-3 and TRBJ2-7, with D unresolved. This CDR3 comprises 12 residues. Trimming cost V 4 bases and J 7 bases, with 11 bases left between them. Germline V gives CDR1 MNHEY, CDR2 SVGEGT. The CDR3 nucleotides are TGTGCCAGCAGTTTCCACCCGAGGGAGCAGTACTTC. This codes for CASSFHPREQYF.